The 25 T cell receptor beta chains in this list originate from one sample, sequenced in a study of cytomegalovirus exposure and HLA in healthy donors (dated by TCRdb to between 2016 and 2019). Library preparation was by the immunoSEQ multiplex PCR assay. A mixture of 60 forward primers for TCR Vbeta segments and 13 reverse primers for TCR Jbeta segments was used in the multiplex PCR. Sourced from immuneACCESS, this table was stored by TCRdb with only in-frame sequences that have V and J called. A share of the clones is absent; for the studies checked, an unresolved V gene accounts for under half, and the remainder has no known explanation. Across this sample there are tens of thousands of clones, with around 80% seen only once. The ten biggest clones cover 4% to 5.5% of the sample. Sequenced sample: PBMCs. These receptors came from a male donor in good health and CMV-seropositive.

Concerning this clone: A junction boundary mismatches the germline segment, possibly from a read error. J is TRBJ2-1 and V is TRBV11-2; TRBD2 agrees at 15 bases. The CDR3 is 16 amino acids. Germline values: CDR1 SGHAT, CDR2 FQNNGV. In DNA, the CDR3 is TGTGCCAGCAGCCCGGGGACTAGCGGGGGGTACACTGAGCAGTTCTTC. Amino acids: CASSPGTSGGYTEQFF.

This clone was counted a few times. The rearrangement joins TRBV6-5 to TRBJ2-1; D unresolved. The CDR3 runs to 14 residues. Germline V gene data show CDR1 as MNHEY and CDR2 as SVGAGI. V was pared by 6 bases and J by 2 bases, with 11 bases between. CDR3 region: CASSDGWTYNEQFF. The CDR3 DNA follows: TGTGCCAGCAGCGACGGGTGGACCTACAATGAGCAGTTCTTC.

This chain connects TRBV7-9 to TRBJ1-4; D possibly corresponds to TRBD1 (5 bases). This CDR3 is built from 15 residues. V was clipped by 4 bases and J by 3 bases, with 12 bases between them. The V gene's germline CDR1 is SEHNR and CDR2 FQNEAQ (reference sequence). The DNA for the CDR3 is TGTGCCAGCAGCTCGGGGCGGGGTGCTAATGAAAAACTGTTTTTT. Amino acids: CASSSGRGANEKLFF.

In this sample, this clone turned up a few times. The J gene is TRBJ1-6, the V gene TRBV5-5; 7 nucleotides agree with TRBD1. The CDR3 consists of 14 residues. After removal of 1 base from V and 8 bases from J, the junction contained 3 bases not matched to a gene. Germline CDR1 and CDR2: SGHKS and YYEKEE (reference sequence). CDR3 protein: CASSLTGADSPLHF. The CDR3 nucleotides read TGTGCCAGCAGCTTGACAGGGGCAGATTCACCCCTCCACTTT.

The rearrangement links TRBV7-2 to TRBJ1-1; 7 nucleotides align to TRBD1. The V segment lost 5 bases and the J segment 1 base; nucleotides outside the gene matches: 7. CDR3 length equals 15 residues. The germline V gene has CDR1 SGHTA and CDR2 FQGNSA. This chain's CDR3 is CASSRRGRENTEAFF. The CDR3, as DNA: TGTGCCAGCAGCCGGAGGGGGCGGGAGAACACTGAAGCTTTCTTT.

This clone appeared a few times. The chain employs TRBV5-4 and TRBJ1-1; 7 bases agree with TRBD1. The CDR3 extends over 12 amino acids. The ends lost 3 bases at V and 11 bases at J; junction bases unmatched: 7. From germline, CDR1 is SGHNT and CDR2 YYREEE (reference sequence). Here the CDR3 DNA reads TGTGCCAGCAGCTCGACAGGGCTCGGGGCTTTCTTT. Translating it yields CASSSTGLGAFF.

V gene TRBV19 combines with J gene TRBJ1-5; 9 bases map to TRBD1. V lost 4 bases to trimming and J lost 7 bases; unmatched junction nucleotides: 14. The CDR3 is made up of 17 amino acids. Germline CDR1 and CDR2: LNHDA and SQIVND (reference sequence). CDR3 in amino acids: CASSKRQGDLTSQPQHF. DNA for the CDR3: TGTGCCAGTAGTAAAAGACAGGGGGACTTAACGTCACAGCCCCAGCATTTT.

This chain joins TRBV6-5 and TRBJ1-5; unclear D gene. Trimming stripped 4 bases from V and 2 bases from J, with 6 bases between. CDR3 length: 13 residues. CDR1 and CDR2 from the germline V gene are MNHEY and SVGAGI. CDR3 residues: CASSSQGNQPQHF. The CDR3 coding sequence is TGTGCCAGCAGTTCGCAGGGCAATCAGCCCCAGCATTTT.

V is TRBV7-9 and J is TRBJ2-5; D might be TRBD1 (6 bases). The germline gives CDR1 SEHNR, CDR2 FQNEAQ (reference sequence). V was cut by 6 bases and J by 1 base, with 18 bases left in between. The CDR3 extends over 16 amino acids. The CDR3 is CASSTQGKRPQETQYF. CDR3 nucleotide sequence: TGTGCCAGCAGTACGCAGGGGAAGAGACCCCAAGAGACCCAGTACTTC.

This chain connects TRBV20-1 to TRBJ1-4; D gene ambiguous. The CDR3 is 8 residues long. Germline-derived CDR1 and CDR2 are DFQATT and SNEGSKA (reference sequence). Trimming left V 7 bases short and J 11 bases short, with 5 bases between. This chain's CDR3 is CSGEKLFF. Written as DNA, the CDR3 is TGCAGTGGGGAGAAACTGTTTTTT.

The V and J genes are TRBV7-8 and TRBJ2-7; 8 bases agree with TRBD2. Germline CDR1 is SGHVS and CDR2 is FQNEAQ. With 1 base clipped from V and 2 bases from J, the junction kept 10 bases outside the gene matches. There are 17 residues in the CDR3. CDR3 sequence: CASSLDLGSGGPYEQYF. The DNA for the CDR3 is TGTGCCAGCAGCTTAGACCTCGGCTCGGGGGGGCCCTACGAGCAGTACTTC.

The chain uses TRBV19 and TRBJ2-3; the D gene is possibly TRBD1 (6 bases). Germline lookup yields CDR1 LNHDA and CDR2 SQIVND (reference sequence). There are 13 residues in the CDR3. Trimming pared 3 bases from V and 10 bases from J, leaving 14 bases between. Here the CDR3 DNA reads TGTGCCAGTAGTATGGGAACAGGGTCCGCGCAGTATTTT. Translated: CASSMGTGSAQYF.

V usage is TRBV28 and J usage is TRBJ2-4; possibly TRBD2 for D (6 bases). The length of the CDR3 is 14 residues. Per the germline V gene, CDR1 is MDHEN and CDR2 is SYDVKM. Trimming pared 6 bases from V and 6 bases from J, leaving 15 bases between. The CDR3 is CASRGGEGLNIQYF. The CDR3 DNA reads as TGTGCCAGCAGGGGGGGTGAGGGGTTAAACATTCAGTACTTC.

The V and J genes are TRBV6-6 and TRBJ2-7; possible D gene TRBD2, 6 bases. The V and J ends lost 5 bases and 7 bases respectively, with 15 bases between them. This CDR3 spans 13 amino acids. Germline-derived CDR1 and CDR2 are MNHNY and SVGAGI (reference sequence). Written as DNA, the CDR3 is TGTGCCAGCAGTCCGCGGGGACCCAATGAGCAGTACTTC. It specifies CASSPRGPNEQYF.

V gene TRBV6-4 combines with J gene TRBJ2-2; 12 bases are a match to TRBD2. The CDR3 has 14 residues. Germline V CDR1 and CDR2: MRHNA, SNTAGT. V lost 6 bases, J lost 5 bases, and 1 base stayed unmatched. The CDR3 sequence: CASSGLAGTGELFF. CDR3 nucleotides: TGTGCCAGCAGCGGACTAGCGGGGACCGGGGAGCTGTTTTTT.

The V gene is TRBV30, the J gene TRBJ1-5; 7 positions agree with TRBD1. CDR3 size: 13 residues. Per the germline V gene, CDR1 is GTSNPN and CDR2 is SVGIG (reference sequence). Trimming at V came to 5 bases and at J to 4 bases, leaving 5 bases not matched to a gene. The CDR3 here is CAWGTATNQPQHF. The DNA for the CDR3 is TGTGCCTGGGGGACAGCTACTAATCAGCCCCAGCATTTT.

The CDR3 DNA sequence: TGTGCCACTGTCGGGGGGTACGGCTACACCTTC. Protein sequence: CATVGGYGYTF. This rearrangement joins TRBV6-6 to TRBJ1-2; D possibly corresponds to TRBD1 (5 bases). V was trimmed by 10 bases and J by 8 bases, leaving 14 bases between them. The CDR3 loop spans 11 amino acids. Germline CDR1 and CDR2: MNHNY and SVGAGI (reference sequence).

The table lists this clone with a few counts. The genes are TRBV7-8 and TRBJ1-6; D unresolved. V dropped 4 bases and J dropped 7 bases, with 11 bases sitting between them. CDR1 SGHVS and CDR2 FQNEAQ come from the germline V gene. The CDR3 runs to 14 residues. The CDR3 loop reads CASSSQGGNSPLHF. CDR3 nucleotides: TGTGCCAGCAGCTCCCAAGGCGGAAATTCACCCCTCCACTTT.

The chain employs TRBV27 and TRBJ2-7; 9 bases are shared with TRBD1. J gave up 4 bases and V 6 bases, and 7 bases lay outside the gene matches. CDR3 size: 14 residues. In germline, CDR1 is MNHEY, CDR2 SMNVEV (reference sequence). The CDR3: CASRPGTGNYEQYF. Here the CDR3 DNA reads TGTGCCAGCAGGCCCGGGACAGGGAATTACGAGCAGTACTTC.

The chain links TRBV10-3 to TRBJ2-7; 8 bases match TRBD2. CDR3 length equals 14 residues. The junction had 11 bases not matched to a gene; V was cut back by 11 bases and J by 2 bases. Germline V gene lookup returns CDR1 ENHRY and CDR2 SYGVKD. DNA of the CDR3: TGTGCCGCCTCCACCCCGGGAGGGCCCTACGAGCAGTACTTC. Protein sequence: CAASTPGGPYEQYF.

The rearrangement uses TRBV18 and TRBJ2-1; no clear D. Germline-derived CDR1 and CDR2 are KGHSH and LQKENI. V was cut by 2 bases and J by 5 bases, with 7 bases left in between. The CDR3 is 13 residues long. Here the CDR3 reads CASSPGRDNEQFF. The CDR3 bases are TGTGCCAGCTCACCAGGCCGGGACAATGAGCAGTTCTTC.

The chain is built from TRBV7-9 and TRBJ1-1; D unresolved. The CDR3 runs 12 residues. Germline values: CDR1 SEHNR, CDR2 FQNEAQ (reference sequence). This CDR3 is CSPRNGGTEAFF. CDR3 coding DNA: TGTTCCCCTAGGAACGGAGGCACTGAAGCTTTCTTT.

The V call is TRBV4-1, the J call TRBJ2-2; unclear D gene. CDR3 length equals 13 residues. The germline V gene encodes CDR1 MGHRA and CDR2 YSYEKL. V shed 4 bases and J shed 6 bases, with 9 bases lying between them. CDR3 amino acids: CASSRASPGELFF. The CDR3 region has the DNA TGCGCCAGCAGCCGCGCTAGTCCCGGGGAGCTGTTTTTT.

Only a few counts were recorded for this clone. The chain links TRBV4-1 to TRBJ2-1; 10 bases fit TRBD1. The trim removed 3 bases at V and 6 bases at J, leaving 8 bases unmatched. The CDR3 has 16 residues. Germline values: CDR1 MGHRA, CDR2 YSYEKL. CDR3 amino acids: CASSQDGQGVTNEQFF. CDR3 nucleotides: TGCGCCAGCAGCCAGGACGGACAGGGGGTTACCAATGAGCAGTTCTTC.

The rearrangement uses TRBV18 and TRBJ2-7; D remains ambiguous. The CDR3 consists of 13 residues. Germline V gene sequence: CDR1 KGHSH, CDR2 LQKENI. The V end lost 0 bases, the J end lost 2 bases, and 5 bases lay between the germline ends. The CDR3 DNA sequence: TGTGCCAGCTCACCACCTGTAACCTACGAGCAGTACTTC. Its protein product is CASSPPVTYEQYF.